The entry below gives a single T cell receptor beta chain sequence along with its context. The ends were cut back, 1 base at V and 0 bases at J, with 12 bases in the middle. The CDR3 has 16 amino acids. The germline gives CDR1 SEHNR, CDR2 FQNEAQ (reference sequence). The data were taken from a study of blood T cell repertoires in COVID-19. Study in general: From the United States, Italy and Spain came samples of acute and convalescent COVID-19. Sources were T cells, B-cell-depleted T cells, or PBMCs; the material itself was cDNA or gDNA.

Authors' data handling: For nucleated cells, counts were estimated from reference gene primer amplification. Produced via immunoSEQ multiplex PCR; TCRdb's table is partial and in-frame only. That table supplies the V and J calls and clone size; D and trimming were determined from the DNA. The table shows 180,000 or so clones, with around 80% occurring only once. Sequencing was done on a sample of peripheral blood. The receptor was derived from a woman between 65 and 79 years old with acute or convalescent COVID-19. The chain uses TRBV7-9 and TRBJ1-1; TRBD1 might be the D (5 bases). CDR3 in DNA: TGTGCCAGCAGCTTAGAGGGGATAGGGATGAACACTGAAGCTTTCTTT. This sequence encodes CASSLEGIGMNTEAFF.